The T cell receptor beta chain described here comes from a study of OX40 agonist ivuxolimab in advanced cancers. Study as a whole: Dose-escalation patients suffered from hepatocellular carcinoma, melanoma, renal cell or head and neck cancer.

Germline V lookup: CDR1 LNHDA, CDR2 SQIVND (reference sequence). V was shortened by 3 bases and J by 4 bases, with 8 bases between the two germline ends. This CDR3 comprises 13 residues. On this clone: The sample carries other DNA sequences with the same CDR3.

The table came from immunoSEQ multiplex PCR; TCRdb's copy has only in-frame clones and leaves some out. This sample yields about 48,000 clones, of which about 93% are seen a single time; roughly 6.3% belongs to the top ten. This sequence was found in an adult with an advanced solid tumor such as melanoma, head and neck, liver or kidney cancer. The gene calls are TRBV19 and TRBJ2-3, with unresolved D. The sample consisted of CD4+ or CD8+ T cells sorted from blood, taken in a trial of the OX40 agonist ivuxolimab. The CDR3 DNA reads as TGTGCCAGTAGTATTGATGTTGCAGATACGCAGTATTTT. Its protein product is CASSIDVADTQYF.